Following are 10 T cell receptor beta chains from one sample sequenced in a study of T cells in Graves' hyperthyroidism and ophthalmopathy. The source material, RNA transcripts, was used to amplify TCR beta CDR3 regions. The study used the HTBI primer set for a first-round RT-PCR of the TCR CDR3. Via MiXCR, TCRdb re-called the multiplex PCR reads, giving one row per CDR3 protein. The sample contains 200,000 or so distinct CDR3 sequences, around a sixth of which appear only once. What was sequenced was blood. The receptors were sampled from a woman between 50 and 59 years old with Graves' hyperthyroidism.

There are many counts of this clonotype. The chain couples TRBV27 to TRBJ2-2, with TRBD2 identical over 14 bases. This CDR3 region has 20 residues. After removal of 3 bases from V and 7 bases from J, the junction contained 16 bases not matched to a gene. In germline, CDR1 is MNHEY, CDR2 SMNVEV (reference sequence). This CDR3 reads CASSFVGKTGLAGAIGELFF. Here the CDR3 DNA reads TGTGCCAGCAGTTTCGTAGGGAAAACGGGACTAGCGGGAGCGATCGGGGAGCTGTTTTTT.

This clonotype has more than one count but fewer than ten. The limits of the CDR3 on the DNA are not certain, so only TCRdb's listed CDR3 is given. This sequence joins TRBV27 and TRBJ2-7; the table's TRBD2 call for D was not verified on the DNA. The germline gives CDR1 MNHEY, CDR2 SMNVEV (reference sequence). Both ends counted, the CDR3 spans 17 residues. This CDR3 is CASSFLAAGGPSHEQYF.

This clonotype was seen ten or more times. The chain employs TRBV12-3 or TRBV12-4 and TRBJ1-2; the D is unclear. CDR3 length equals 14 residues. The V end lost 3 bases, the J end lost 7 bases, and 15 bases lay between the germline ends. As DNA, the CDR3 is TGTGCCAGCAGTTTCGCCTCAGGTGTTGGTGGCTACACCTTC. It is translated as CASSFASGVGGYTF.

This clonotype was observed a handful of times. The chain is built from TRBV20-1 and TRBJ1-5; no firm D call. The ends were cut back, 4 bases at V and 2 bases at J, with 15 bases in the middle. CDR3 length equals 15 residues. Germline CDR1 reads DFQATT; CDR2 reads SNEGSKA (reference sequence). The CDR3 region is CSAIPDPRGNQPQHF. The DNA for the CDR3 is TGCAGTGCTATACCGGACCCCAGAGGCAATCAGCCCCAGCATTTT.

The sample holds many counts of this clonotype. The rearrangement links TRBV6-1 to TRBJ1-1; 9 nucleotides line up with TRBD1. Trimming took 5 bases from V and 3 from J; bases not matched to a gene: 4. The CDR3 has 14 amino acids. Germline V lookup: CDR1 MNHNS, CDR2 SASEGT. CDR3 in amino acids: CASSMDRGDTEAFF. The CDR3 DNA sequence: TGTGCCAGCAGTATGGACAGGGGCGACACTGAAGCTTTCTTT.

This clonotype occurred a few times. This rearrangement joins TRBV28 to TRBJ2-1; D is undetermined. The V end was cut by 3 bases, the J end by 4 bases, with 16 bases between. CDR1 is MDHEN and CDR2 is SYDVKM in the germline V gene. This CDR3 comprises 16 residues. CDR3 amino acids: CASSLGRVQIYNEQFF. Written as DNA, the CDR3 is TGTGCCAGCAGTTTGGGCCGAGTCCAAATTTACAATGAGCAGTTCTTC.

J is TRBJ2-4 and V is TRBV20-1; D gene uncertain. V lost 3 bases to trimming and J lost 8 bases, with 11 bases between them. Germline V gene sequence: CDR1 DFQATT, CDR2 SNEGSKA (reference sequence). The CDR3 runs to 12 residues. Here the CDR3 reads CSARAAQYIQYF. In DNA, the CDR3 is TGCAGTGCTAGGGCAGCCCAATACATTCAGTACTTC.

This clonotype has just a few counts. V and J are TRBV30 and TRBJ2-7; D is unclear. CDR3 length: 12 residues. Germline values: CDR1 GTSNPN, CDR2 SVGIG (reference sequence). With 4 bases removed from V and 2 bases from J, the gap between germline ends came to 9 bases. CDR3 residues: CAWKVGPYEQYF. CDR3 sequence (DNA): TGTGCCTGGAAGGTCGGTCCCTACGAGCAGTACTTC.

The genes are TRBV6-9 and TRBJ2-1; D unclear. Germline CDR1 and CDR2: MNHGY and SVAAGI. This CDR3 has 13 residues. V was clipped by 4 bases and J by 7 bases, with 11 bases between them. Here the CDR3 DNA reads TGTGCCAGCAGTTTCGGATCACGGAATGAGCAGTTCTTC. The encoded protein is CASSFGSRNEQFF.

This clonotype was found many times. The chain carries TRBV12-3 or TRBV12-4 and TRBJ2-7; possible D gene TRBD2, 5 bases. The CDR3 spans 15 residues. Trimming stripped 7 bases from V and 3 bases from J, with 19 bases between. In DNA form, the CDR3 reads TGTGCCAGCACTACCGCCCCAGCTAGCTTCTACGAGCAGTACTTC. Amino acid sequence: CASTTAPASFYEQYF.